This TCR beta chain was captured by sequencing in a study of shared clonotypes between healthy human individuals. Study conclusions and caveats: The study found lower generation probabilities in non-shared clonotypes than in those shared by all four donors.

DNA at 200 ng, around 30,000 T cell genomes, went into sorted-subset replicate PCRs. The data were produced by immunoSEQ multiplex PCR, yet TCRdb's version contains in-frame clones alone and is incomplete. Of some 630,000 clones listed, about two thirds are singletons. Trimming left V 4 bases short and J 5 bases short, with 8 bases between. The CDR3 consists of 12 residues. The germline CDR1 and CDR2 sequences are LNHDA and SQIVND (reference sequence). Within Nashville, Tennessee resided all donors, each a Caucasian adult. The authors divided CD4+ cells into CD45RA+ naive and CD45RA-negative memory subsets. This clone showed up many times. Its antigen is not identified.

The source material was memory CD4+ T cells sorted from blood. Described subset: CD45RA-negative fraction. This receptor was taken from a woman aged 30 to 39 in good health. V gene TRBV19 combines with J gene TRBJ2-5; D gene unclear. The CDR3: CASSRRRETQYF. For the CDR3, the DNA is TGTGCCAGTAGTAGACGACGGGAGACCCAGTACTTC.